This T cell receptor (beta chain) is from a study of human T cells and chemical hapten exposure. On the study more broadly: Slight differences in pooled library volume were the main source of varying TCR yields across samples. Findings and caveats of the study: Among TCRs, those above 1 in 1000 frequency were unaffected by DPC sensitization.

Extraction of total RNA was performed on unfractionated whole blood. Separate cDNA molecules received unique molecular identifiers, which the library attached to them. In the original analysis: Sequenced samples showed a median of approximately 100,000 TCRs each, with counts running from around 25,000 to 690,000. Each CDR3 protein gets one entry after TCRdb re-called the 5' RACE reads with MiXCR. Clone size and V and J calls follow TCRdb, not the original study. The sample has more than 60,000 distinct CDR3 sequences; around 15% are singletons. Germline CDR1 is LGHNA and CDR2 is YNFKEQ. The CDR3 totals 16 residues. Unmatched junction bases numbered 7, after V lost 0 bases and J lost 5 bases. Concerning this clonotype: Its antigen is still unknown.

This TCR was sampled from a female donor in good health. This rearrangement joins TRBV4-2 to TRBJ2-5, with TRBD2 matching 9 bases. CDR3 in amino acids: CASSQDRDSGSETQYF. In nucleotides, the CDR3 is TGTGCCAGCAGCCAAGATCGGGATAGCGGGAGTGAGACCCAGTACTTC.